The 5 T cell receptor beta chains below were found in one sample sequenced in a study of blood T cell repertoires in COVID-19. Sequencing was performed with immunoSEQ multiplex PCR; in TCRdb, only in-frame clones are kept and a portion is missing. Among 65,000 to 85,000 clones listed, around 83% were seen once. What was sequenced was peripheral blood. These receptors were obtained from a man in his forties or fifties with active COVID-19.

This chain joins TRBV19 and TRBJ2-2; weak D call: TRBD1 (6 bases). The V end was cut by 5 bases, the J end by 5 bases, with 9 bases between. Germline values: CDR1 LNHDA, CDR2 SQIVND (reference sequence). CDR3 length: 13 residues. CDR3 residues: CASSYQGTGELFF. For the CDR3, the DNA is TGTGCCAGTAGTTATCAGGGGACCGGGGAGCTGTTTTTT.

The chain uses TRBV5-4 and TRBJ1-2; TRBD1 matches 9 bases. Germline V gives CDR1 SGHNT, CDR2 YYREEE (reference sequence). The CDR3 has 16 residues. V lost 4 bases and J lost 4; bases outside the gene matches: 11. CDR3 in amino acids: CASSPRTGEVIYGYTF. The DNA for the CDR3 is TGTGCCAGCAGCCCAAGGACAGGGGAGGTGATCTATGGCTACACCTTC. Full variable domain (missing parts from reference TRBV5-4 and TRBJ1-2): ETGVTQSPTHLIKTRGQQVTLRCSSQSGHNTVSWYQQALGQGPQFIFQYYREEENGRGNFPPRFSGLQFPNYSSELNVNALELDDSALYLCASSPRTGEVIYGYTFGSGTRLTVV.

CDR3 sequence: CASSPQGYSGNTIYF. The CDR3, as DNA: TGTGCCAGCAGCCCTCAGGGTTACTCTGGAAACACCATATATTTT. The chain has TRBV7-2 and TRBJ1-3; tentatively, D is TRBD1 (5 bases). With 5 bases removed from V and 0 bases from J, the gap between germline ends came to 11 bases. Germline lookup yields CDR1 SGHTA and CDR2 FQGNSA. This CDR3 has 15 residues.

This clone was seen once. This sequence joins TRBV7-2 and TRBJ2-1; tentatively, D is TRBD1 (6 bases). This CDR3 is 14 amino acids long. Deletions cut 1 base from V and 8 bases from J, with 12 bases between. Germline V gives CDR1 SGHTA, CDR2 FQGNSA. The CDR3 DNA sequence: TGTGCCAGCAGCTTAGAAACAGGGTGGCATGAGCAGTTCTTC. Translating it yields CASSLETGWHEQFF.

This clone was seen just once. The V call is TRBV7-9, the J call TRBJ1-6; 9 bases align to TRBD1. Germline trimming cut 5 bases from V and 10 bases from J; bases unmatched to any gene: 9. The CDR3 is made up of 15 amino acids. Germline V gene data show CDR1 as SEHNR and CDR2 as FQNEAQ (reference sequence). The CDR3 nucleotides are TGTGCCAGCAGCCAGAAGGGACAGGGTTACTCACCCCTCCACTTT. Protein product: CASSQKGQGYSPLHF.